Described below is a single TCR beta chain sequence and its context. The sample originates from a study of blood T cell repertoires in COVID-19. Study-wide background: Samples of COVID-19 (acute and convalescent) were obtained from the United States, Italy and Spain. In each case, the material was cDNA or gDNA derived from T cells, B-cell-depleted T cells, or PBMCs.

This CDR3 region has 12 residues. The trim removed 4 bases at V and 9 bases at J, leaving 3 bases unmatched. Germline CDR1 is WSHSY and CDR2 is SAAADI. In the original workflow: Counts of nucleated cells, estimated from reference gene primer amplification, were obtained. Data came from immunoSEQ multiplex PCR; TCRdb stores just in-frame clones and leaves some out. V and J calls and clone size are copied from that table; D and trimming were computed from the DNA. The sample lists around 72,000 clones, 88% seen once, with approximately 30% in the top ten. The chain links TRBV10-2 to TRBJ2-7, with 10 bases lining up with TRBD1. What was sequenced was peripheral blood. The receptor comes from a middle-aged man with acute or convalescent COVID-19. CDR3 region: CASSARTGGQYF. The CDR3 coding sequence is TGCGCCAGCAGTGCACGGACAGGGGGGCAGTACTTC.